These T cell receptor beta chains were read from a single sample in a study of response to subunit inactivated influenza vaccine. TCRdb re-derived calls from the RT-PCR reads in MiXCR, one entry per CDR3 protein. The sample contains under 850,000 distinct CDR3 sequences, around 20% of which appear only once. The specimen was PBMCs from blood, collected around 5 days after vaccination. All receptors come from a man in his fifties or sixties who received an inactivated influenza vaccine. CDR3s include the opening cysteine and the closing phenylalanine or tryptophan. The D gene is left open where the match is weak. Clone size is not always given. Where it is, it says once, few, many or a class for expanded clones.

size	D	V	J	DNA	CDR3
few	TRBD1	TRBV6-1	TRBJ2-4	TGTGCCAGCAGACTCTTCGGACCTAAAACCGGACAAGGGACAGGGGGCGCGAACATTCAGTACTTC	CASRLFGPKTGQGTGGANIQYF
-	-	TRBV5-1	TRBJ2-2	TGCGCCAGCAGCTCCGGGGGTATGGGCAGCGGGGAGCTGTTTTTT	CASSSGGMGSGELFF
-	-	TRBV4-1	TRBJ1-4	TGCGCCAGCAGGGGGTTGGCTAATGAAAAACTGTTTTTT	CASRGLANEKLFF
many	-	TRBV29-1	TRBJ2-7	TGCAGCGTTGAAGCGGGCGGCTACGAGCAGTACTTC	CSVEAGGYEQYF
few	-	TRBV15	TRBJ1-1	TGTGCCACCAGCAGAGATCCGCAAGGCACTGAAGCTTTCTTT	CATSRDPQGTEAFF
-	-	TRBV20-1	TRBJ2-7	TGCAGTGCTAGAGAGGGGGGGCTAAACGAGCAGTACTTC	CSAREGGLNEQYF
-	-	TRBV20-1	TRBJ1-1	TGCAGTGCTAGAGTCCCGGGAGAAGCTTTCTTT	CSARVPGEAFF
-	-	TRBV7-9	TRBJ2-7	TGTGCCAGCAGCTTAGCGGAGCGGCAGGGGCAGTACTTC	CASSLAERQGQYF
-	-	TRBV4-2	TRBJ2-1	TGTGCCAGCAGCCCCCCGGGTAGCGACAATGAGCAGTTCTTC	CASSPPGSDNEQFF
-	TRBD1	TRBV20-1	TRBJ1-2	TGCAGTGCAGGGGATCAGGGGGTTTCCTATGGCTACACCTTC	CSAGDQGVSYGYTF
many	-	TRBV9	TRBJ1-3	TGTGCCAGCAGCGAGGGGGTTAGCTCTGGAAACACCATATATTTT	CASSEGVSSGNTIYF
many	TRBD1	TRBV4-2	TRBJ2-3	TGTGCCAGCAGCCCGACAGGGAAGGGCACAGATACGCAGTATTTT	CASSPTGKGTDTQYF
-	-	TRBV6-2/TRBV6-3	TRBJ2-5	TGTGCCAGCAGTTACTCCACGGCGAAAGAGACCCAGTACTTC	CASSYSTAKETQYF